This T cell receptor beta chain was sequenced during a study of cytomegalovirus exposure and HLA in healthy donors. Points from the study as a whole: Prior analysis indicated that the majority of TCR beta V segments exhibited productivity approximately 90% or approximately 30% of the time.

Concerning this clone: Antigen: not known. This specimen includes other DNA sequences encoding the same CDR3.

PCR employed 60 Vbeta and 13 Jbeta primers. Only in-frame clones appear in the TCRdb table, and some are missing; sequencing was by immunoSEQ multiplex PCR. Among approximately 190,000 clones listed, around 86% were seen once. Deletions cut 3 bases from V and 3 bases from J, with 6 bases between. The CDR3 runs to 12 residues. Germline assignment: CDR1 MDHEN and CDR2 SYDVKM. Sequencing was carried out using PBMCs. The receptor comes from a woman aged 18-29 years in good health and CMV-seronegative. J is TRBJ2-7 and V is TRBV28; D perhaps matches TRBD2 (5 bases). In DNA form, the CDR3 reads TGTGCCAGCAGTTTTGAGGGCTACGAGCAGTACTTC. Its translation is CASSFEGYEQYF.